This T cell receptor (beta chain) was captured in a study of T cells in Graves' hyperthyroidism and ophthalmopathy. V was clipped by 1 base and J by 5 bases, with 11 bases between them. Germline V gives CDR1 MDHEN, CDR2 SYDVKM. The CDR3 sequence is 14 residues long. Amplified regions were TCR beta CDR3 sequences from RNA transcripts. The TCR CDR3 first-round RT-PCR relied on the HTBI primer set. TCRdb redid the calling of the multiplex PCR reads with MiXCR, one entry per CDR3 protein. The sample carries around 450,000 distinct CDR3 sequences, 15% to 19% recorded once. Graves' hyperthyroidism is called stable when ophthalmopathy does not progress within 18 months. In patients aged 18 to 65, hyperthyroidism was newly diagnosed, with duration under 2 months. Uncontrolled infections, other autoimmune diseases, pregnancy or lactation led to exclusion of patients. Diagnosing involved the use of clinical symptoms, serum thyroxine and TRAb, thyroid ultrasound and orbital computed tomography.

There are many counts of this clonotype. The receptor was isolated from a woman younger than 35 with Graves' hyperthyroidism. Source material: blood. The chain combines TRBV28 with TRBJ2-5, with D hard to call. This CDR3 is CASSLSQSRETQYF. CDR3 DNA sequence: TGTGCCAGCAGTTTATCCCAATCGCGGGAGACCCAGTACTTC.